This T cell receptor beta chain was recovered during a study of T cell repertoires in cytomegalovirus infection. For the study at large: From public TCR beta signatures came an indication of both CMV infection and matching HLA type. Overall study findings and caveats: The study found HLA-C-restricted CMV-specific TCR beta clonotypes dominating the ex vivo response. Cumulative public TCR beta family frequency identified carriers of CMV plus the relevant HLA.

MiXCR was run by TCRdb on the reads, yielding one entry per CDR3 protein. The data show 150,000 or so distinct CDR3 sequences, roughly 20% seen once. This clonotype occurred a few times. Its antigen is unknown. J gave up 2 bases and V 6 bases, and 7 bases lay outside the gene matches. The length of the CDR3 is 15 residues. Material: CD8+ T cells from cultured PBMCs, obtained from culture after CMV antigen stimulation. V usage is TRBV12-3 or TRBV12-4 and J usage is TRBJ1-5, with 7 bases aligning to TRBD1. The sequence was collected from a human donor in good health (CMV status not recorded). Some clones in this sample may be carry-over from other donors' samples. CDR3 coding DNA: TGTGCCAGCAGCCACAGGGGTTTGGGCAATCAGCCCCAGCATTTT. Its translation: CASSHRGLGNQPQHF.